Following are 9 T cell receptor beta chains from one sample sequenced in a study of T cell responses to AZD1222 COVID-19 vaccine. Repertoires were generated with immunoSEQ multiplex PCR, while TCRdb's copy carries only in-frame clones and drops some. The table records some 150,000 clones, approximately 94% of them present only once. Here the sequenced sample was peripheral blood, taken on day 0 of AZD1222 vaccination. The source of these receptors is an adult in good health.

The chain recombines TRBV3-1 (or the pseudogene TRBV3-2) with TRBJ1-2, with TRBD1 as a possible D gene (6 bases). The germline V gene encodes CDR1 LGHDT and CDR2 YNNKEL (reference sequence). Between the trimmed V and J ends, which lost 3 bases and 8 bases, there was a span of 10 bases. The CDR3 has 12 residues. The CDR3 is CASSHAQGGYTF. Here the CDR3 DNA reads TGTGCCAGCAGCCATGCACAGGGCGGCTACACCTTC.

V is TRBV19 and J is TRBJ1-1; D might be TRBD1 (5 bases). The CDR3 covers 15 residues. The ends were cut back, 5 bases at V and 4 bases at J, with 17 bases in the middle. CDR1 is LNHDA and CDR2 is SQIVND in the germline V gene (reference sequence). The CDR3 DNA reads TGTGCCAGTAGTTTTTGGGGGAGGCTTAGCACTGAAGCTTTCTTT. Translated, it gives CASSFWGRLSTEAFF.

The J gene is TRBJ2-1, the V gene TRBV7-2, with no clear D. Germline CDR1 SGHTA, CDR2 FQGNSA. CDR3 length: 12 residues. V shed 5 bases and J shed 10 bases, with 12 bases lying between them. This chain's CDR3 is CASSPRFEEQFF. CDR3 nucleotides: TGTGCCAGCAGCCCACGTTTTGAAGAGCAGTTCTTC.

This rearrangement joins TRBV7-9 to TRBJ2-3; D is uncertain. Germline assignment: CDR1 SEHNR and CDR2 FQNEAQ (reference sequence). The CDR3 has 15 residues. Trimming pared 5 bases from V and 4 bases from J, leaving 16 bases between. The CDR3, as DNA: TGTGCCAGCAGCGCCACCCCCGCCGGGTCAGATACGCAGTATTTT. Translation: CASSATPAGSDTQYF.

This chain uses TRBV11-2 with TRBJ1-4; D gene uncertain. V was shortened by 2 bases and J by 4 bases, with 17 bases between the two germline ends. The CDR3 spans 17 residues. Germline loops: CDR1 SGHAT, CDR2 FQNNGV. CDR3 bases: TGTGCCAGCAGCTTATCTCGTCACTTCGGGGTTAATGAAAAACTGTTTTTT. Translating it yields CASSLSRHFGVNEKLFF.

The chain couples TRBV5-5 to TRBJ2-1; tentative D call: TRBD1 (6 bases). The V and J ends lost 4 bases and 7 bases respectively, with 9 bases between them. This CDR3 spans 12 amino acids. Germline CDR1 and CDR2: SGHKS and YYEKEE (reference sequence). CDR3 DNA: TGTGCCAGCAGCCTTCAGGGGAATGAGCAGTTCTTC. It encodes CASSLQGNEQFF.

The chain recombines TRBV4-1 with TRBJ1-3; D remains unclear. Germline assignment: CDR1 MGHRA and CDR2 YSYEKL. V dropped 0 bases and J dropped 4 bases, with 13 bases sitting between them. This CDR3 spans 16 amino acids. This chain's CDR3 is CASSQEGGLEGNTIYF. The CDR3 DNA follows: TGCGCCAGCAGCCAAGAGGGAGGGCTTGAAGGAAACACCATATATTTT.

This clone was seen at least ten times. The CDR3 DNA sequence: TGTGCCATCAGTGAGTCCTCGGTAGTGCAACTCCAAGAGACCCAGTACTTC. Amino acid sequence: CAISESSVVQLQETQYF. This chain links TRBV10-3 with TRBJ2-5; D not resolved. CDR3 length: 17 residues. Deletions cut 0 bases from V and 1 base from J, with 15 bases between. Germline V CDR1 and CDR2: ENHRY, SYGVKD.

This chain joins TRBV28 and TRBJ1-6; 8 nucleotides line up with TRBD1. The trim removed 4 bases at V and 8 bases at J, leaving 4 bases unmatched. CDR1 is MDHEN, CDR2 SYDVKM, per germline. This CDR3 contains 14 residues. In DNA, the CDR3 is TGTGCCAGCAGTTCCGGACAGGGCGATTCACCCCTCCACTTT. Translated: CASSSGQGDSPLHF.